The sequence of this T cell receptor (beta chain) was determined in a study of T cell repertoires in cytomegalovirus infection. About the study: CMV epitopes in the study were HLA-C-restricted (recently identified) and HLA-B-restricted (well studied). Based on public TCR beta signatures, there were indications of CMV infection and of a matching HLA type.

Notes on this clonotype: Its antigen is unknown.

The study's findings and limits: HLA-C-restricted CMV-specific TCR beta clonotypes prevailed in the ex vivo response. Public TCR beta family frequency separated CMV-and-HLA carriers, including in an independent cohort.

Germline CDR1 is LNHDA and CDR2 is SQIVND (reference sequence). CDR3 length: 11 amino acids. V was shortened by 7 bases and J by 7 bases, with 10 bases between the two germline ends. MiXCR, run by TCRdb on the reads, gives a single entry per CDR3 protein. The sample shows approximately 1,000,000 distinct CDR3 sequences, roughly a third of them seen only once. The TCR originated in a human donor in good health (CMV status not recorded). Some clones in this sample may be carry-over from other donors' samples. This material consisted of cultured CD8+ T cells from PBMCs, taken from culture after CMV antigen stimulation. The chain combines TRBV19 with TRBJ1-2; possibly TRBD1 for D (5 bases). Written as DNA, the CDR3 is TGTGCCAGTATCGGCGGGGGTGGCTACACCTTC. It encodes CASIGGGGYTF.